This T cell receptor beta chain stems from a study of circulating tumor DNA in untreated peripheral T-cell lymphoma. Study conclusions and caveats: Tumor-specific clonotypes were found in approximately 82% of patients.

The CDR3 covers 13 residues. The V gene lost 3 bases and the J gene lost 6 bases, with 9 bases spanning the gap. Looked up from germline, CDR1 is MDHEN and CDR2 is SYDVKM. This tumor tissue came from a pretreatment baseline collection. Only in-frame clones appear in the TCRdb table, and some are missing; sequencing was by immunoSEQ multiplex PCR. The profile shows 5,000 to 6,500 clones, 65% to 70% of them singletons. Comments on this clone: Its specificity is not known.

The chain is built from TRBV28 and TRBJ2-1; the D is unclear. The clonotype was recovered from a human donor with peripheral T-cell lymphoma. The sequenced sample was tumor tissue. The CDR3 nucleotides read TGTGCCAGCAGTTTGTGGGCAGGCAATGAGCAGTTCTTC. It translates to CASSLWAGNEQFF.